This T cell receptor beta chain was captured by sequencing in a study of blood T cell repertoires in COVID-19. Study summary: The origin of the acute and convalescent COVID-19 samples was the United States, Italy and Spain. PBMCs, B-cell-depleted T cells, or T cells provided the cDNA or gDNA that made up the material.

Original analysis: Nucleated cell counts were estimated from reference gene primer amplification. Some clones are missing from TCRdb's copy, which holds only in-frame ones; the method was immunoSEQ multiplex PCR. The V and J calls and clone size come from that table; D and trimming were worked out from the DNA. The sample includes a few hundred thousand clones, 85% to 90% of them seen just once. Germline V gives CDR1 LGHDT, CDR2 YNNKEL (reference sequence). This CDR3 has 16 amino acids. The trim removed 5 bases at V and 3 bases at J, leaving 12 bases unmatched. This receptor was taken from a woman in her 50s with acute or convalescent COVID-19. The sequenced sample was peripheral blood. V and J are TRBV3-1 (or the pseudogene TRBV3-2) and TRBJ2-7, with 8 bases fitting TRBD1. CDR3 DNA: TGTGCCAGCAGCTCCCACCCCGGGACAGGCCTCTACGAGCAGTACTTC. Translated: CASSSHPGTGLYEQYF.